This T cell receptor beta chain was captured in a study of shared clonotypes between healthy human individuals. The CDR3 runs 17 residues. V dropped 0 bases and J dropped 8; count of bases not matched to a gene: 14. CDR1 and CDR2 (germline): SGHRS, YFSETQ. Profiled with immunoSEQ multiplex PCR; TCRdb holds only in-frame clones, not every one. Seen here are over a million clones, around 97% observed once, and the top ten hold 1.2%. The rearrangement joins TRBV5-1 to TRBJ2-1; 7 positions match TRBD2. The sequence was collected from a man aged 30-40 years in good health. The material sequenced was naive CD4+ T cells sorted from blood. Subset in this sample: CD45RA+ positively selected. CDR3 loop: CASSLATLAAVSHEQFF. The CDR3 region has the DNA TGCGCCAGCAGCTTGGCGACGCTAGCGGCAGTCTCCCATGAGCAGTTCTTC.